The 23 T cell receptor beta chains below were found in one sample sequenced in a study of T cell responses to AZD1222 COVID-19 vaccine. Libraries were prepared by immunoSEQ multiplex PCR; TCRdb keeps only in-frame clonotypes and omits some of them. The sample gives around 170,000 clones, approximately 91% of which show up once; 0.99% is in the top ten. This specimen consisted of peripheral blood, obtained on day 0 of AZD1222 vaccination. These receptors were obtained from an adult in good health.

This clone was seen a single time. DNA of the CDR3: TGTGCCAGCAGTTACTCCTCCGGGGGCTACACCTTC. Translated: CASSYSSGGYTF. The rearrangement uses TRBV6-5 and TRBJ1-2; no definite D call. The CDR3 contains 12 residues. The V and J ends lost 0 bases and 8 bases respectively, with 7 bases between them. CDR1 is MNHEY and CDR2 is SVGAGI in the germline V gene.

This chain connects TRBV29-1 to TRBJ1-4; D uncertain. From germline, CDR1 is SQVTM and CDR2 ANQGSEA. Trimming took off 4 bases at V and 8 bases at J, with 11 bases between the two ends. The CDR3 consists of 12 residues. CDR3 loop: CSVGTPGEKLFF. In nucleotides, the CDR3 is TGCAGCGTTGGGACTCCGGGAGAAAAACTGTTTTTT.

The V gene is TRBV3-1 (or the pseudogene TRBV3-2), the J gene TRBJ2-1; TRBD2 matches 7 bases. Germline V gene lookup returns CDR1 LGHDT and CDR2 YNNKEL (reference sequence). The CDR3 has 14 residues. The J segment lost 0 bases and the V segment lost 10 bases, leaving 6 bases of the junction unmatched. CDR3 DNA sequence: TGTGCCACCTCCGGGACTATCTCCTACAATGAGCAGTTCTTC. This encodes CATSGTISYNEQFF.

The chain is built from TRBV3-1 (or the pseudogene TRBV3-2) and TRBJ2-7; the D gene is possibly TRBD1 (6 bases). Trimming pared 0 bases from V and 2 bases from J, leaving 14 bases between. From germline, CDR1 is LGHDT and CDR2 YNNKEL (reference sequence). This CDR3 comprises 16 residues. The CDR3 DNA is TGTGCCAGCAGCCAAGATCCGGACAGAGGGACCTACGAGCAGTACTTC. This encodes CASSQDPDRGTYEQYF.

With respect to this clone: The same CDR3 also results from other DNA sequences found in this sample. The V call is TRBV11-2, the J call TRBJ2-7, with D perhaps matching TRBD1 (5 bases). The germline V and J ends were trimmed by 1 base and 4 bases, with 5 bases remaining between them. This CDR3 spans 12 amino acids. The germline V gene has CDR1 SGHAT and CDR2 FQNNGV. The CDR3 nucleotides read TGTGCCAGCAGCTTAGCAGGGTACGAGCAGTACTTC. This encodes CASSLAGYEQYF.

The chain uses TRBV6-2 or TRBV6-3 and TRBJ1-1; D not resolved. Germline V gives CDR1 MNHEY, CDR2 SVGEGT. Trimming shortened V by 2 bases and J by 0 bases, and 16 bases separated the two germline ends. The CDR3 loop spans 17 amino acids. CDR3 residues: CASSYPEEDPMNTEAFF. Here the CDR3 DNA reads TGTGCCAGCAGTTACCCCGAGGAGGACCCCATGAACACTGAAGCTTTCTTT.

The rearrangement uses TRBV29-1 and TRBJ2-5; tentative D call: TRBD1 (6 bases). The V end was cut by 8 bases, the J end by 5 bases, with 12 bases between. This CDR3 has 11 residues. CDR1 is SQVTM, CDR2 ANQGSEA, per germline. CDR3 sequence: CSTGTTETQYF. CDR3 coding DNA: TGCAGCACCGGGACAACGGAGACCCAGTACTTC. Supplemented by reference TRBV29-1 and TRBJ2-5, the full variable domain reads SAVISQKPSRDICQRGTSLTIQCQVDSQVTMMFWYRQQPGQSLTLIATANQGSEATYESGFVIDKFPISRPNLTFSTLTVSNMSPEDSSIYLCSTGTTETQYFGPGTRLLVL.

The chain employs TRBV19 and TRBJ2-1; D is uncertain. Germline CDR1 is LNHDA and CDR2 is SQIVND (reference sequence). The CDR3 has 11 amino acids. The ends were cut back, 7 bases at V and 4 bases at J, with 5 bases in the middle. CDR3: CASTNYNEQFF. DNA for the CDR3: TGTGCCAGTACCAATTACAATGAGCAGTTCTTC.

This chain joins TRBV19 and TRBJ2-7, with unresolved D. The CDR3 loop spans 14 amino acids. The germline V and J ends were trimmed by 1 base and 3 bases, with 10 bases remaining between them. Germline-derived CDR1 and CDR2 are LNHDA and SQIVND (reference sequence). The CDR3 sequence: CASSIGYGLYEQYF. CDR3 DNA sequence: TGTGCCAGTAGTATAGGCTACGGCCTCTACGAGCAGTACTTC.

This chain uses TRBV11-3 with TRBJ2-2; TRBD1 agrees at 12 bases. The trim removed 4 bases at V and 6 bases at J, leaving 6 bases unmatched. CDR1 and CDR2 (germline): SGHNT, YENEEA. The length of the CDR3 is 16 residues. The CDR3, as DNA: TGTGCCAGCAGCTCTCGGGACAGGGGGCGCCCCGGGGAGCTGTTTTTT. Amino acids: CASSSRDRGRPGELFF.

This chain links TRBV2 with TRBJ2-7, with D perhaps matching TRBD1 (5 bases). Germline lookup yields CDR1 SNHLY and CDR2 FYNNEI. CDR3 size: 13 residues. Trimming took off 7 bases at V and 1 base at J, with 11 bases between the two ends. CDR3 region: CASILTESYEQYF. CDR3 coding DNA: TGTGCCAGCATCCTGACAGAATCCTACGAGCAGTACTTC.

This chain connects TRBV7-2 to TRBJ1-4, with 9 nucleotides matching TRBD1. The CDR3 spans 14 residues. J was trimmed by 8 bases and V by 3 bases; bases with no gene match: 4. The V gene's germline CDR1 is SGHTA and CDR2 FQGNSA. CDR3 protein: CASSLDRGEEKLFF. The DNA for the CDR3 is TGTGCCAGCAGCTTGGACAGGGGCGAGGAAAAACTGTTTTTT.

The rearrangement uses TRBV3-1 (or the pseudogene TRBV3-2) and TRBJ1-1, with D uncertain. Germline CDR1 is LGHDT and CDR2 is YNNKEL (reference sequence). The CDR3 length is 14 residues. V lost 4 bases, J lost 4 bases, and 13 bases lay in between. The CDR3 DNA reads as TGTGCCAGCAGCCCTCTCCAGCCGACCACTGAAGCTTTCTTT. Its translation is CASSPLQPTTEAFF.

This sequence joins TRBV7-2 and TRBJ1-1, with D possibly matching TRBD1 (5 bases). CDR1 SGHTA and CDR2 FQGNSA come from the germline V gene. Trimming left V 5 bases short and J 4 bases short, with 11 bases between. The CDR3 has 13 residues. The CDR3 loop reads CASSTRDGTEAFF. DNA for the CDR3: TGTGCCAGCAGCACCAGGGATGGCACTGAAGCTTTCTTT.

This chain uses TRBV6-5 with TRBJ1-5; no reliable D call. Germline V gene sequence: CDR1 MNHEY, CDR2 SVGAGI. V lost 5 bases, J lost 6 bases, and 14 bases lay in between. CDR3 size: 14 residues. The CDR3 here is CASSRTRDGQPQHF. In DNA, the CDR3 is TGTGCCAGCAGTCGGACGAGGGATGGTCAGCCCCAGCATTTT.

The chain links TRBV11-3 to TRBJ1-2; D is uncertain. Between the trimmed V and J ends, which lost 4 bases and 4 bases, there was a span of 10 bases. The CDR3 sequence is 13 residues long. Germline V gene data show CDR1 as SGHNT and CDR2 as YENEEA. The CDR3 here is CASSWSTTYGYTF. CDR3 coding DNA: TGTGCCAGCAGCTGGTCAACGACCTATGGCTACACCTTC.

The rearrangement joins TRBV12-3 or TRBV12-4 to TRBJ1-2, with D maybe TRBD1 (6 bases). CDR3 length equals 11 residues. With 7 bases removed from V and 14 bases from J, the gap between germline ends came to 17 bases. DNA for the CDR3: TGTGCCAGCAAGTCCCGACAGGTTGTTACCTTC. Its translation is CASKSRQVVTF.

The chain is built from TRBV6-2 or TRBV6-3 and TRBJ1-3; no clear D. Germline V gene data show CDR1 as MNHEY and CDR2 as SVGEGT. The CDR3 is made up of 13 amino acids. Trimming took off 6 bases at V and 3 bases at J, with 9 bases between the two ends. This CDR3 reads CASSILNGNTIYF. The CDR3 region has the DNA TGTGCCAGCAGCATTTTAAATGGAAACACCATATATTTT.

The chain couples TRBV20-1 to TRBJ1-1, with D perhaps TRBD1 (6 bases). The CDR3 is made up of 11 amino acids. V was trimmed by 7 bases and J by 7 bases, leaving 13 bases between them. Germline V gives CDR1 DFQATT, CDR2 SNEGSKA (reference sequence). The CDR3 nucleotides read TGCAGTGTTCCGGGGGGCAGTGAAGCTTTCTTT. As protein: CSVPGGSEAFF.

The chain carries TRBV7-8 and TRBJ2-5; TRBD1 matches 9 bases. Germline V gene lookup returns CDR1 SGHVS and CDR2 FQNEAQ. V lost 5 bases and J lost 5; bases outside the gene matches: 12. This CDR3 has 16 amino acids. CDR3 in amino acids: CASSRDTGGIGETQYF. The CDR3 bases are TGTGCCAGCAGCAGAGACACAGGGGGCATAGGGGAGACCCAGTACTTC.

The V gene is TRBV18, the J gene TRBJ1-1; TRBD1 might be the D (5 bases). This CDR3 contains 14 residues. Germline-derived CDR1 and CDR2 are KGHSH and LQKENI. The V end was cut by 3 bases, the J end by 4 bases, with 12 bases between. For the CDR3, the DNA is TGTGCCAGCTCACCGAACGGCAGGGCCACTGAAGCTTTCTTT. Encoded protein: CASSPNGRATEAFF.

This clone is a singleton in its sample. The rearrangement joins TRBV19 to TRBJ2-7; TRBD1 aligns across 10 bases. Germline-derived CDR1 and CDR2 are LNHDA and SQIVND (reference sequence). The V gene end was trimmed by 0 bases and the J gene end by 3 bases; junction bases not matched to a gene: 5. The CDR3 covers 16 residues. CDR3 residues: CASSIDLGQGVYEQYF. The DNA for the CDR3 is TGTGCCAGTAGTATAGATCTCGGACAGGGGGTCTACGAGCAGTACTTC.

CDR3 nucleotides: TGCGCCAGCAGCCCCCCAAGCGGGACAGGGGGCGACGAGCAGTACTTC. Translating gives CASSPPSGTGGDEQYF. V usage is TRBV5-1 and J usage is TRBJ2-7, with TRBD1 matching 12 bases. Looked up from germline, CDR1 is SGHRS and CDR2 is YFSETQ. V lost 4 bases, J lost 5 bases, and 10 bases stayed unmatched. The CDR3 runs to 16 residues.